This T cell receptor beta chain originates from a study of shared clonotypes between healthy human individuals (dated by TCRdb to between 2020 and 2021). With regard to the full study: Two women and a few men aged 18 to 49 years were included in the cohort. For each donor, CD4 naive and CD4 memory were each run on three plates, CD8 naive on two plates, and CD8 memory on one plate. The study deeply sequenced blood TCR repertoires of five healthy adults to estimate repertoire size and the extent of clonotype sharing between individuals. To increase sequencing depth and limit assay-specific biases, different laboratories used diverse techniques to prepare libraries and sequence TCR repertoires. Each donor's leukapheresis produced roughly between roughly 0.85 and 10 billion PBMCs.

For the CD8 naive samples, CD45RO-negative cells were positively selected for CCR7, yielding a CD45RA+CCR7+ population from which TemRA cells were excluded. Healthy HIV-negative adults with no recently reported acute infections or vaccinations were included as donors. All donors were Caucasian adults living in Nashville, Tennessee, USA. After blood collection by leukapheresis, PBMCs were isolated using Ficoll-Histopaque density gradient centrifugation and then cryopreserved in the vapor phase of liquid nitrogen. Purity and quantity of every magnetically sorted T cell population were checked by analytical flow cytometry. Genomic DNA was isolated from every sorted fraction and measured by UV absorbance on a Nanodrop 2000c. Using the deep immunoSEQ assay, multiplex PCR amplified TCR CDR3 regions from genomic DNA. Genomic DNA extracted from each cell subset was distributed evenly over all wells of several immunoSEQ 96-well plates, and each plate served as one replicate. For sorted subsets, each replicate PCR was loaded with around 200 ng genomic DNA, equivalent to approximately 27,000 T cell genomes. Purified libraries were measured with a Qubit 3.0 fluorometer, size-checked on a Bioanalyzer 2100, and measured again with the KAPA Library Quantification kit. Every immunoSEQ 96-well plate was sequenced on a separate single-read 150-cycle Illumina NextSeq 550 flow cell. As for the original processing: Because the immunoSEQ output held only junctional sequences and lacked quality scores, the filtering could not match the filtering applied to full-length reads. Sequences were annotated with PyIR, a Python wrapper for IgBLAST v1.9, using IMGT germline references to assign V/J genes and CDR3. Reads were filtered out if the reads had weak V/J assignments (E-value above 1e-6), no CDR3, stop codons, out-of-frame junctions, or ambiguous translated residues. A V3J clonotype was defined by an identical inferred V gene, J gene, and CDR3 amino acid sequence. Percentage overlap between repertoires was computed as shared unique clonotypes divided by the size of the smaller repertoire. Richness of each repertoire was evaluated using RTK rarefaction, the Chao1 estimator, and Recon v2.1 estimates of unobserved clonotypes. OLGA was used to compute generation probabilities for all TCRbeta clonotypes that the gDNA method yielded from a handful of donors. TCRdb took this table from immuneACCESS and kept in-frame rearrangements with V and J called. Such tables lack part of the clones; where checked against another copy, unresolved V genes explain under half of the gap, and the rest is unexplained. V and J calls and clone size follow that table, whereas D and trimming were derived from the DNA. For this sample there are roughly 810,000 clones; just over 95% appear just once. Less than 0.25% of the sample lies in the top ten.

The investigation overall reported the following: Estimated clonotype richness was generally larger for naive than for memory subsets. Pairwise subsampling led to the expectation that sequencing depth would affect the degree of clonotype sharing among donors. Sampling was limited to blood, and TCR repertoires in tissue likely differ from TCR repertoires in blood. Rarefaction of sorted-subset datasets indicated incomplete sequencing despite the large sequencing depth. Because the study included a small number of donors, the genetic and exposure-history diversity represented was limited. When a handful of donors were compared, the shared fraction of clonotypes was 5% to 6.5% for naive CD4, approximately 3.5% for naive CD8, more than 2% for memory CD4, and 0.35% to 0.5% for memory CD8. Higher generation probabilities were observed for clonotypes shared by all four sorted-subset donors than for non-shared clonotypes.

From a lookup of the germline V gene, CDR1 and CDR2 are SGDLS and YYNGEE. V is trimmed back by 3 bases and J by 5 bases, and the junction contains 9 bases that no gene match accounts for. From the cysteine through the phenylalanine, the CDR3 covers 16 amino acids. The read is trimmed to its CDR3 DNA, 48 bases read in frame from base 1. With respect to this clone: Its specific antigen is unknown. No clone much larger than this one lies a single base away; base qualities are absent.

The TCR originated in a man aged 25 to 40 in good health. The rearranged chain carries TRBV9 and TRBJ2-1; 9 junctional bases match TRBD2. Sequenced sample: naive CD8+ T cells sorted from blood. According to the study, the label for this sample's cell subset or site signals: CD45RA+CCR7+. The bases are TGTGCCAGCAGCGCGCCCCGGAGCGGGAGGAACAATGAGCAGTTCTTC. This codes for CASSAPRSGRNNEQFF.